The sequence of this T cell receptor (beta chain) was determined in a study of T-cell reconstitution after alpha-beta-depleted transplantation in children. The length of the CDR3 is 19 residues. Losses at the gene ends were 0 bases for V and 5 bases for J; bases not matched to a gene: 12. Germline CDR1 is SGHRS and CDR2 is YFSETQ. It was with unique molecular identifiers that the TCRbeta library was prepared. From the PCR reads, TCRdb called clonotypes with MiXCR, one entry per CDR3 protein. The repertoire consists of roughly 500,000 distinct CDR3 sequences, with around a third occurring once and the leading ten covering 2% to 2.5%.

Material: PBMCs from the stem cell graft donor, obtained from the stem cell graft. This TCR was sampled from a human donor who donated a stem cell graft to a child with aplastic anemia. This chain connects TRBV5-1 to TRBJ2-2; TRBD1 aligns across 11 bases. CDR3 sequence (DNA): TGCGCCAGCAGCTTGGGCGGACAGGGGGCTTTTTCACGGACCGGGGAGCTGTTTTTT. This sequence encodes CASSLGGQGAFSRTGELFF. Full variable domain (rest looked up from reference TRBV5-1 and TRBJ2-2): KAGVTQTPRYLIKTRGQQVTLSCSPISGHRSVSWYQQTPGQGLQFLFEYFSETQRNKGNFPGRFSGRQFSNSRSEMNVSTLELGDSALYLCASSLGGQGAFSRTGELFFGEGSRLTVL.